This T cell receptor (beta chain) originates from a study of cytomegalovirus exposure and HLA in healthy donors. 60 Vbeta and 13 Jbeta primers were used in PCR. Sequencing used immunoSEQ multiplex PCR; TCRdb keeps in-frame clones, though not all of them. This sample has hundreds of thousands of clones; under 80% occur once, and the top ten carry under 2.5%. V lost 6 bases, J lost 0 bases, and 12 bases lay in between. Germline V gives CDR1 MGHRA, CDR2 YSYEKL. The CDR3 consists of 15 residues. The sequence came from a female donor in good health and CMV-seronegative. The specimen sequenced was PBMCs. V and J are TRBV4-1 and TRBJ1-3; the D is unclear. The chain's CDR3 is CASSSPGISGNTIYF. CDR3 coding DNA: TGCGCCAGCAGTTCCCCGGGTATCTCTGGAAACACCATATATTTT.